Shown below are 19 T cell receptor beta chains from a single sample sequenced in a study of control samples from healthy donors and cancer patients. Clones were sequenced by immunoSEQ multiplex PCR, and TCRdb holds only the in-frame ones, with some missing. This sample yields 390,000 or so clones, of which about nine tenths are seen a single time; around 6.4% belongs to the top ten. Sequencing used PBMCs. Receptors originate from a man between 40 and 49 years old with head and neck cancer.

J is TRBJ1-5 and V is TRBV28; 8 positions agree with TRBD1. The CDR3 is made up of 13 amino acids. Trimming took 6 bases from V and 9 from J; bases not matched to a gene: 7. CDR1 is MDHEN and CDR2 is SYDVKM in the germline V gene. The CDR3 loop reads CASRWTGFGPQHF. In DNA, the CDR3 is TGTGCCAGCAGGTGGACAGGGTTCGGGCCCCAGCATTTT.

The chain is built from TRBV6-5 and TRBJ2-1, with no clear D. V lost 0 bases and J lost 4, with 13 bases in between. The CDR3 sequence is 16 residues long. The germline CDR1 and CDR2 sequences are MNHEY and SVGAGI. The CDR3 DNA follows: TGTGCCAGCAGTTACTCGAGATCGGGTTCATACAATGAGCAGTTCTTC. It encodes CASSYSRSGSYNEQFF.

The chain links TRBV7-6 to TRBJ2-2; 7 nucleotides align to TRBD2. V gave up 2 bases and J gave up 7 bases; unmatched junction bases: 13. The CDR3 consists of 17 residues. CDR1 SGHVS and CDR2 FNYEAQ come from the germline V gene. The CDR3 here is CASSLSSRERIGGELFF. Written as DNA, the CDR3 is TGTGCCAGCAGCTTATCGTCGCGGGAGAGGATAGGCGGGGAGCTGTTTTTT.

The chain combines TRBV7-2 with TRBJ1-5, with 7 bases lining up with TRBD1. Germline CDR1 and CDR2: SGHTA and FQGNSA. Trimming at V came to 3 bases and at J to 7 bases, leaving 6 bases not matched to a gene. The CDR3 is 14 amino acids. The CDR3 coding sequence is TGTGCCAGCAGCTTGGAAGGGGGCGAGCAGCCCCAGCATTTT. Encoded protein: CASSLEGGEQPQHF.

The V call is TRBV6-5, the J call TRBJ2-2; the D gene could be TRBD1 or TRBD2 (5 bases each). Trimming stripped 8 bases from V and 1 base from J, with 5 bases between. This CDR3 spans 12 amino acids. Germline CDR1 is MNHEY and CDR2 is SVGAGI. The CDR3 is CASGGNTGELFF. The CDR3 DNA is TGTGCCAGCGGGGGGAACACCGGGGAGCTGTTTTTT.

V gene TRBV29-1 combines with J gene TRBJ2-1; weak D call: TRBD2 (5 bases). Between the trimmed V and J ends, which lost 6 bases and 8 bases, there was a span of 11 bases. Germline V lookup: CDR1 SQVTM, CDR2 ANQGSEA. The CDR3 contains 11 residues. The CDR3 nucleotides read TGCAGCGTGGCGGGTCGGGATGAGCAGTTCTTC. Translation gives CSVAGRDEQFF.

This chain connects TRBV19 to TRBJ2-2; the match to TRBD2 covers 10 bases. CDR3 size: 17 residues. J was trimmed by 0 bases and V by 3 bases; bases with no gene match: 4. CDR1 is LNHDA, CDR2 SQIVND, per germline (reference sequence). CDR3 bases: TGTGCCAGTAGTATTTCCAGCGGGAGGGCGAACACCGGGGAGCTGTTTTTT. This encodes CASSISSGRANTGELFF.

This clone was recorded once. The chain recombines TRBV30 with TRBJ2-7, with 9 bases that match TRBD2. Trimming removed 0 bases from V and 3 bases from J; junction bases left unmatched: 3. CDR3 length: 14 residues. Per germline, CDR1 GTSNPN and CDR2 SVGIG (reference sequence). The CDR3 loop reads CAWSVVAGVYEQYF. The DNA of the CDR3 is TGTGCCTGGAGTGTAGTAGCGGGAGTCTACGAGCAGTACTTC.

The chain carries TRBV20-1 and TRBJ1-5, with TRBD1 identical over 7 bases. Germline V lookup: CDR1 DFQATT, CDR2 SNEGSKA (reference sequence). Losses at the gene ends were 3 bases for V and 4 bases for J; bases not matched to a gene: 12. The CDR3 spans 16 residues. This CDR3 reads CSASWTWAGGNQPQHF. The CDR3 bases are TGCAGTGCTAGTTGGACCTGGGCAGGGGGTAATCAGCCCCAGCATTTT.

This rearrangement joins TRBV6-4 to TRBJ1-1; D ambiguous. Trimming took off 2 bases at V and 3 bases at J, with 4 bases between the two ends. Germline V gene sequence: CDR1 MRHNA, CDR2 SNTAGT. This CDR3 spans 12 amino acids. CDR3 loop: CASSDGYTEAFF. CDR3 sequence (DNA): TGTGCCAGCAGTGACGGGTACACTGAAGCTTTCTTT.

The gene calls are TRBV15 and TRBJ2-7, with D possibly matching TRBD2 (5 bases). In germline, CDR1 is LNHNV, CDR2 YYDKDF (reference sequence). This CDR3 region has 16 residues. The ends were cut back, 4 bases at V and 2 bases at J, with 18 bases in the middle. The CDR3 loop reads CATSIGSGGVAYEQYF. The CDR3 region has the DNA TGTGCCACCAGCATAGGGAGTGGAGGCGTCGCCTACGAGCAGTACTTC. Full variable domain (outside the CDR3, taken from reference TRBV15 and TRBJ2-7): DAMVIQNPRYQVTQFGKPVTLSCSQTLNHNVMYWYQQKSSQAPKLLFHYYDKDFNNEADTPDNFQSRRPNTSFCFLDIRSPGLGDTAMYLCATSIGSGGVAYEQYFGPGTRLTVT.

The V and J genes are TRBV24-1 and TRBJ1-5; the match to TRBD1 covers 7 bases. This CDR3 spans 16 amino acids. Germline CDR1 and CDR2: KGHDR and SFDVKD. Trimming removed 4 bases from V and 3 bases from J; junction bases left unmatched: 8. Written as DNA, the CDR3 is TGTGCCACCAGTGACTCGAAGGACAGGTTCAATCAGCCCCAGCATTTT. Translated, it gives CATSDSKDRFNQPQHF.

The rearrangement joins TRBV5-5 to TRBJ2-3; 12 positions match TRBD2. V was pared by 0 bases and J by 2 bases, with 1 base of the junction left unmatched. The CDR3 extends over 16 amino acids. CDR1 SGHKS and CDR2 YYEKEE come from the germline V gene (reference sequence). The DNA of the CDR3 is TGTGCCAGCAGCTTGGGACTAGCGGGAGACACAGATACGCAGTATTTT. This sequence encodes CASSLGLAGDTDTQYF.

The chain combines TRBV11-3 with TRBJ2-2; D call uncertain. V was trimmed by 0 bases and J by 5 bases, leaving 13 bases between them. CDR1 and CDR2 from the germline V gene are SGHNT and YENEEA. The CDR3 runs to 16 residues. CDR3 residues: CASSLDQASGTGELFF. CDR3 nucleotides: TGTGCCAGCAGCTTAGATCAGGCCTCCGGAACCGGGGAGCTGTTTTTT.

V usage is TRBV5-1 and J usage is TRBJ2-4; D remains unclear. The V end was cut by 4 bases, the J end by 0 bases, with 8 bases between. The CDR3 extends over 14 amino acids. CDR1 and CDR2 from the germline V gene are SGHRS and YFSETQ. CDR3 amino acids: CASSPDPAKNIQYF. The CDR3 DNA reads as TGCGCCAGCAGCCCGGACCCAGCCAAAAACATTCAGTACTTC. Based on the CDR3 plus reference TRBV5-1 and TRBJ2-4, the full variable domain is KAGVTQTPRYLIKTRGQQVTLSCSPISGHRSVSWYQQTPGQGLQFLFEYFSETQRNKGNFPGRFSGRQFSNSRSEMNVSTLELGDSALYLCASSPDPAKNIQYFGAGTRLSVL.

This clone was observed a handful of times. The chain uses TRBV7-2 and TRBJ1-5; no definite D call. The CDR3 is made up of 13 amino acids. Germline CDR1 reads SGHTA; CDR2 reads FQGNSA. Between the trimmed V and J ends, which lost 3 bases and 1 base, there was a span of 4 bases. This CDR3 reads CASSFGSNQPQHF. The CDR3, as DNA: TGTGCCAGCAGCTTCGGAAGCAATCAGCCCCAGCATTTT.

The rearrangement uses TRBV30 and TRBJ2-2, with D maybe TRBD2 (8 bases). V was shortened by 4 bases and J by 6 bases, with 18 bases between the two germline ends. The CDR3 consists of 15 residues. Germline assignment: CDR1 GTSNPN and CDR2 SVGIG (reference sequence). CDR3 nucleotides: TGTGCCTGGATAGGGGGCGGAGCGGGGGCCGGGGAGCTGTTTTTT. Amino acid sequence: CAWIGGGAGAGELFF.

The V gene is TRBV7-2, the J gene TRBJ1-2; tentative D call: TRBD1 (5 bases). The CDR3 covers 15 residues. V lost 0 bases to trimming and J lost 4 bases, with 12 bases between them. Germline-derived CDR1 and CDR2 are SGHTA and FQGNSA. The CDR3 DNA sequence: TGTGCCAGCAGCTTAGCGTCGGGGGTGGTCTATGGCTACACCTTC. Its translation: CASSLASGVVYGYTF. Filled out from reference TRBV7-2 and TRBJ1-2, the complete variable domain reads GAGVSQSPSNKVTEKGKDVELRCDPISGHTALYWYRQSLGQGLEFLIYFQGNSAPDKSGLPSDRFSAERTGGSVSTLTIQRTQQEDSAVYLCASSLASGVVYGYTFGSGTRLTVV.

The chain links TRBV4-3 to TRBJ1-3, with 7 positions matching TRBD1. Germline V gene lookup returns CDR1 LGHNA and CDR2 YSLEER. V dropped 2 bases and J dropped 0; count of bases not matched to a gene: 7. CDR3 length: 17 amino acids. The CDR3 nucleotides read TGCGCCAGCAGCCAAACACGGGACAGTTACTCTGGAAACACCATATATTTT. Encoded protein: CASSQTRDSYSGNTIYF.